The 19 T cell receptor beta chains below all came from one sample that was sequenced in a study of shared clonotypes between healthy human individuals. TCRdb's copy holds only in-frame clones and misses some; the assay was immunoSEQ multiplex PCR. The data show over a million clones, around 82% seen once. The specimen sequenced was memory CD4+ T cells from PBMCs. Subset denoted: CD45RA-negative fraction. The receptors here all came from a man aged 18 to 30 in good health. Some clones in this sample may be carry-over from other donors' samples.

The chain uses TRBV29-1 and TRBJ1-1, with D perhaps TRBD1 (5 bases). Germline V gene lookup returns CDR1 SQVTM and CDR2 ANQGSEA. The CDR3 is 14 residues long. Trimming stripped 7 bases from V and 1 base from J, with 16 bases between. The CDR3 nucleotides are TGCAGCGCCCAGGGAGGGTATTCGAACACTGAAGCTTTCTTT. Amino acid sequence: CSAQGGYSNTEAFF. Complete variable domain (other parts from reference TRBV29-1 and TRBJ1-1): SAVISQKPSRDICQRGTSLTIQCQVDSQVTMMFWYRQQPGQSLTLIATANQGSEATYESGFVIDKFPISRPNLTFSTLTVSNMSPEDSSIYLCSAQGGYSNTEAFFGQGTRLTVV.

Comment on this clone: Given a much more abundant clone one base away, this may be a read error. The V call is TRBV7-8, the J call TRBJ1-1; tentatively, D is TRBD1 (5 bases). The V end lost 2 bases, the J end lost 10 bases, and 17 bases lay between the germline ends. From germline, CDR1 is SGHVS and CDR2 FQNEAQ. The CDR3 is made up of 14 amino acids. In DNA form, the CDR3 reads TGTGCCAGCAGCTTATTAGTAGGGACGGGAGGAGCTTTCTTT. Amino acids: CASSLLVGTGGAFF.

The chain combines TRBV28 with TRBJ1-3; TRBD1 aligns across 9 bases. The CDR3 is 14 residues long. The V gene end was trimmed by 2 bases and the J gene end by 7 bases; junction bases not matched to a gene: 3. Germline lookup yields CDR1 MDHEN and CDR2 SYDVKM. The CDR3 DNA follows: TGTGCCAGCAGTTTAGGGGACAGGGTTAACACCATATATTTT. Translating it yields CASSLGDRVNTIYF.

Regarding this clone: A far more abundant clone sits one base away, making this likely a read error. The sample holds other DNA sequences that translate to the same CDR3. The chain joins TRBV29-1 to TRBJ2-4; tentative D call: TRBD2 (6 bases). V was cut by 1 base and J by 0 bases, with 10 bases left in between. There are 15 residues in the CDR3. Germline V gene data show CDR1 as SQVTM and CDR2 as ANQGSEA. The CDR3 DNA sequence: TGCAGCGTTGAAGGTGCGGGGCGAGCCAAAAACATTCAGTACTTC. The encoded protein is CSVEGAGRAKNIQYF.

The genes are TRBV2 and TRBJ1-4, with TRBD1 as a possible D gene (5 bases). Germline V gene lookup returns CDR1 SNHLY and CDR2 FYNNEI. This CDR3 has 13 amino acids. V was pared by 8 bases and J by 4 bases, with 11 bases between. CDR3 in amino acids: CASCRDYNEKLFF. In DNA form, the CDR3 reads TGTGCCAGCTGCAGGGATTATAATGAAAAACTGTTTTTT.

V usage is TRBV7-9 and J usage is TRBJ1-3, with D uncertain. Trimming removed 4 bases from V and 0 bases from J, with 13 bases in between. The CDR3 is made up of 16 amino acids. Per germline, CDR1 SEHNR and CDR2 FQNEAQ (reference sequence). CDR3 nucleotides: TGTGCCAGCAGCTCCATGACTGATCACTCTGGAAACACCATATATTTT. Its translation: CASSSMTDHSGNTIYF.

The chain couples TRBV5-6 to TRBJ2-3, with 11 bases that match TRBD2. V gave up 1 base and J gave up 9 bases; unmatched junction bases: 19. CDR1 and CDR2 (germline): SGHDT, YYEEEE. The CDR3 has 19 amino acids. The CDR3 region has the DNA TGTGCCAGCAGCTTGAGCGGAGGACGGGGCTTAGCGGGAGGGGGAACGCAGTATTTT. Translation gives CASSLSGGRGLAGGGTQYF.

As to this clone: Different DNA sequences within this sample yield the same CDR3. V is TRBV19 and J is TRBJ2-3; D unclear. V gave up 5 bases and J gave up 5 bases, with 11 bases separating them. Per the germline V gene, CDR1 is LNHDA and CDR2 is SQIVND (reference sequence). The CDR3 totals 13 residues. The CDR3 DNA follows: TGTGCCAGTAGTTCGAGTTCGGGAGATACGCAGTATTTT. Its translation: CASSSSSGDTQYF.

This clone was counted between two and nine times. The V call is TRBV29-1, the J call TRBJ2-1, with TRBD2 matching 7 bases. V lost 3 bases to trimming and J lost 7 bases; unmatched junction nucleotides: 12. Germline CDR1 is SQVTM and CDR2 is ANQGSEA. CDR3 length equals 15 residues. The CDR3 nucleotides are TGCAGCGTTGATCGGGCAGGTGGGACTAATAATGAGCAGTTCTTC. Protein sequence: CSVDRAGGTNNEQFF.

The chain links TRBV23-1 to TRBJ2-5; 7 nucleotides match TRBD1. TRBV23-1 has ORF status, its function being uncertain. The CDR3 covers 12 residues. V gave up 6 bases and J gave up 5 bases; unmatched junction bases: 3. For the CDR3, the DNA is TGCGCCAGCAGCGACAGGGAGGAGACCCAGTACTTC. This encodes CASSDREETQYF.

The V and J genes are TRBV5-6 and TRBJ1-2, with TRBD1 as a possible D gene (6 bases). The germline CDR1 and CDR2 sequences are SGHDT and YYEEEE. CDR3 length equals 19 residues. Trimming left V 0 bases short and J 5 bases short, with 26 bases between. CDR3 region: CASSLGLSGQPASRYGYTF. Written as DNA, the CDR3 is TGTGCCAGCAGCTTGGGACTTAGTGGACAGCCTGCATCTCGGTATGGCTACACCTTC. The entire variable domain, with the rest obtained from reference TRBV5-6 and TRBJ1-2, is as follows: DAGVTQSPTHLIKTRGQQVTLRCSPKSGHDTVSWYQQALGQGPQFIFQYYEEEERQRGNFPDRFSGHQFPNYSSELNVNALLLGDSALYLCASSLGLSGQPASRYGYTFGSGTRLTVV.

This sequence joins TRBV6-5 and TRBJ2-7; D is possibly TRBD1 (7 bases). The CDR3 consists of 15 residues. V lost 0 bases, J lost 4 bases, and 13 bases lay in between. Germline CDR1 MNHEY, CDR2 SVGAGI. The CDR3 sequence: CASSYSQGGPYEQYF. CDR3 sequence (DNA): TGTGCCAGCAGTTACTCCCAGGGGGGCCCGTACGAGCAGTACTTC.

V usage is TRBV6-6 and J usage is TRBJ2-7; the D is unclear. The ends were cut back, 0 bases at V and 0 bases at J, with 12 bases in the middle. CDR1 and CDR2 from the germline V gene are MNHNY and SVGAGI (reference sequence). The CDR3 extends over 16 amino acids. DNA for the CDR3: TGTGCCAGCAGTTACTCTGCCGGTTCCAGCTCCTACGAGCAGTACTTC. It encodes CASSYSAGSSSYEQYF.

V is TRBV4-1 and J is TRBJ2-3; 9 nucleotides align to TRBD2. The V segment lost 6 bases and the J segment 2 bases; nucleotides outside the gene matches: 6. CDR3 length equals 15 residues. Germline V lookup: CDR1 MGHRA, CDR2 YSYEKL. The CDR3 bases are TGCGCCAGCAGAGCGCGGGAGGGGACCACAGATACGCAGTATTTT. Amino acid sequence: CASRAREGTTDTQYF.

This chain links TRBV28 with TRBJ1-5; the match to TRBD1 covers 10 bases. The V gene end was trimmed by 5 bases and the J gene end by 9 bases; junction bases not matched to a gene: 10. The CDR3 runs 15 residues. Germline-derived CDR1 and CDR2 are MDHEN and SYDVKM. The CDR3: CASSQGQGVVAPQHF. DNA of the CDR3: TGTGCCAGCAGTCAAGGACAGGGGGTCGTTGCGCCCCAGCATTTT.

The rearrangement uses TRBV2 and TRBJ2-5, with D tentatively TRBD1 or TRBD2 (5 bases each). The CDR3 loop spans 13 amino acids. Trimming removed 7 bases at V and 1 base at J, with 10 bases between. Germline V lookup: CDR1 SNHLY, CDR2 FYNNEI. The CDR3 nucleotides are TGTGCCAGCACGGGACGGCTCCAAGAGACCCAGTACTTC. This gives the protein CASTGRLQETQYF.

The chain combines TRBV2 with TRBJ1-5; 8 nucleotides agree with TRBD1. The V and J ends lost 4 bases and 5 bases, in that order; junction bases with no gene match: 4. This CDR3 is built from 14 residues. Per the germline V gene, CDR1 is SNHLY and CDR2 is FYNNEI. CDR3 DNA sequence: TGTGCCAGCAGTGCGGGACAGGCCCATCAGCCCCAGCATTTT. Translation gives CASSAGQAHQPQHF. The full variable domain, rest sourced from reference TRBV2 and TRBJ1-5, is EPEVTQTPSHQVTQMGQEVILRCVPISNHLYFYWYRQILGQKVEFLVSFYNNEISEKSEIFDDQFSVERPDGSNFTLKIRSTKLEDSAMYFCASSAGQAHQPQHFGDGTRLSIL.

The V call is TRBV29-1, the J call TRBJ1-2; D is perhaps TRBD1 (6 bases). Germline lookup yields CDR1 SQVTM and CDR2 ANQGSEA. Trimming shortened V by 5 bases and J by 3 bases, and 13 bases separated the two germline ends. The CDR3 is made up of 13 amino acids. The CDR3 nucleotides are TGCAGCGTTACGACACAGGGCGACTATGGCTACACCTTC. It is translated as CSVTTQGDYGYTF.

This rearrangement joins TRBV27 to TRBJ2-2; a possible D gene is TRBD1 (6 bases). CDR1 MNHEY and CDR2 SMNVEV come from the germline V gene (reference sequence). The V and J ends lost 7 bases and 4 bases respectively, with 7 bases between them. CDR3 length: 12 amino acids. CDR3 DNA sequence: TGTGCCAGCAAAGGGGGCACCGGGGAGCTGTTTTTT. Translated: CASKGGTGELFF.